This TCR beta chain comes out of a study of T cells in Graves' hyperthyroidism and ophthalmopathy. Study at large: The blood sample was taken at first diagnosis, before treatment began.

In its sample, this clonotype was seen many times. Its target is unknown. Germline values: CDR1 KGHSH, CDR2 LQKENI. V lost 8 bases and J lost 0, with 10 bases in between. The CDR3 sequence is 14 residues long. The authors obtained PBMCs from 9 to 10 ml of fresh peripheral blood. RNA transcripts provided the source from which TCR beta CDR3 regions were amplified. First-round RT-PCR targeting the TCR CDR3 was performed with the HTBI primer set. TCRdb ran MiXCR on the multiplex PCR reads and lists one entry per CDR3 protein. The data contain roughly 700,000 distinct CDR3 sequences, around 13% of them singletons. General study results and limits: The model foresaw ophthalmopathy a median about 6.5 months prior to onset.

Sample: blood. The sequence came from a young woman with Graves' hyperthyroidism. The rearrangement uses TRBV18 and TRBJ1-4; D gene ambiguous. For the CDR3, the DNA is TGTGCCAGCAGCTCGACGGCAACTAATGAAAAACTGTTTTTT. Protein product: CASSSTATNEKLFF.